This paragraph covers one T cell receptor beta chain sequence. What it binds is unknown. V lost 5 bases and J 0 bases, leaving 22 bases between the germline ends. The CDR3 is 18 amino acids. Germline assignment: CDR1 SGHAT and CDR2 FQNNGV. This entry comes from a study of T cells in localized non-small cell lung cancer. Study observations and caveats: Uninvolved adjacent lung had higher T cell clonality than tumor and all other tissues. Investigators sequenced only a single tumor region, leaving heterogeneity possible. Greater T cell density in blood accompanied longer overall survival. Median around 56 top-100 tumor clones were shared with paired adjacent lung.

Using immunoSEQ multiplex PCR, the repertoire was profiled, and TCRdb retains in-frame clones only, with some absent. This table has about 26,000 clones, approximately 90% appearing once. The chain carries TRBV11-2 and TRBJ1-2; maybe TRBD1 (5 bases). The source material was peripheral blood, sampled before any cancer treatment. The origin of this receptor is an older female donor with stage II squamous cell lung carcinoma. Here the CDR3 DNA reads TGTGCCAGCAGCCGACGCCGTTTCGACAGTCGATCTAACTATGGCTACACCTTC. Amino acid sequence: CASSRRRFDSRSNYGYTF.